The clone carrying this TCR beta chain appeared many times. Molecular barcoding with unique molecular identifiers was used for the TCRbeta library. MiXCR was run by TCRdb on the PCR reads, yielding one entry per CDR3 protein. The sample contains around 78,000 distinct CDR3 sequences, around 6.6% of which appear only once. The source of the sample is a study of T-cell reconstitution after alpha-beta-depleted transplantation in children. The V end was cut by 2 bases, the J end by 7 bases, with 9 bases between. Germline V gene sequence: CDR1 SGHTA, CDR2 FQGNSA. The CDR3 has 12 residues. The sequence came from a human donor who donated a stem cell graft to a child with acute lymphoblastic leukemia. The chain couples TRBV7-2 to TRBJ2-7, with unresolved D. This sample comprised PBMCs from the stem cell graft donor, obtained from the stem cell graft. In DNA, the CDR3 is TGTGCCAGCAGCTTAAGGCTGCGGGAGCAGTACTTC. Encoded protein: CASSLRLREQYF.